This record looks at one T cell receptor (beta chain) sequence and its context. Its recognized antigen is unknown. Base qualities are not at hand, and no much larger clone is one base apart. The roughly 39 donors, aged about 6 to 100 years, were systemically healthy Caucasian individuals from Russia. Each donor gave roughly 11 milliliters of peripheral blood, drawn into EDTA-treated Vacutainer tubes. Ficoll-Paque density-gradient centrifugation was used to isolate PBMCs, with at least 7 million per sample. Trizol reagent was used to extract total RNA from PBMCs, with at least 6 micrograms per sample. For every donor, an aliquot of PBMCs went through flow cytometry to measure the percentages of naive CD45RAhigh/CD27high T cells. The germline V gene (reference sequence) provides CDR1 DFQATT and CDR2 SNEGSKA. The cysteine opens and the phenylalanine closes a CDR3 of 13 amino acids. This entry keeps only the CDR3 DNA: 39 bases, framed from base 1. V loses 5 bases, J loses 2 bases, and the germline ends lie 12 bases apart.

The sample is drawn from a study of blood T cells in healthy people across ages (dated by TCRdb to about 2015). In the study overall: Template switching captured roughly one uniquely barcoded TCR beta cDNA molecule per two T cells in model experiments. Age-related changes in TCR beta repertoire diversity were measured in the study by deep sequencing normalized with unique cDNA molecular identifiers. The donors were divided into four age groups: young (average around 16 years), middle-aged (around 41), aged (approximately 62) and long-lived (roughly 82). To avoid experimental bias, donors of different ages were spread randomly across the sequencing lanes. For two donors (one aged 18 to 30 and one aged 80 or older), the study analyzed two additional independent replicas of 1 million unique cDNA reads from the same blood draw.

Results the study describes overall, beyond this receptor: Total diversity estimates from one million sequenced T cells were considered lower bounds and underestimates. A strong correlation was found between observed TCR beta diversity and the percentage of naive T cells measured by flow cytometry. As age increased, observed TCR beta diversity per million T cells dropped in a roughly linear way, and a significant reduction was already evident by age roughly 36. Because profiling used bulk unsorted PBMCs, naive and antigen-experienced compartments could not be compared conclusively. The CMV infection status of donors was not known, potentially confounding age-related changes in expanded clonotypes. The long-lived group showed more naive CD4+ T cells, fewer expanded clones and increased TCR diversity than the aged group, suggesting age selection.

The library was made by 5' RACE. The instrument given in TCRdb is Illumina HiSeq 2500. A second PCR of about 7 to 12 cycles was performed with a sample-barcoded 5' primer and a J-beta primer mix. A unique molecular identifier was introduced onto each TCR beta cDNA molecule by a template-switch 5' adaptor carrying 12 random nucleotides. Each sample yielded at least 2.5 million CDR3-containing paired-end reads. All of the RNA was converted into first-strand cDNA using the Mint cDNA synthesis kit, with a TRBC-specific oligonucleotide serving as the primer. After uracil-DNA glycosylase treatment, a first 18-cycle PCR used universal primers M1SS and BC2_uni_R on all cDNA. As for how the authors treated the data: Normalization of each sample was performed by random selection of 1 million high-quality reads, each carrying a distinct molecular identifier. Instead of being binned into consensus sequences, reads that shared molecular identifiers were thrown out. MiTCR, run with a Q25 quality threshold and the strictest error-elimination algorithm, handled CDR3 identification, clonotype clustering and error correction. Lower-bound total TCR beta diversity was estimated with a nonparametric unseen species model using Euler transformation. The public reads were reprocessed in TCRdb via fastp at Q25 and MiXCR, keeping in-frame beta chains. One record per CDR3 amino acid sequence lists the most common genes and DNA. The V and J calls, along with clone size, are taken from TCRdb and not from the paper's own processing. Present in this sample are 780,000 or so distinct CDR3 sequences, roughly 53% of which were seen just once. Approximately 40% of the sample belongs to the ten largest clones.

The sequence was obtained from an older man in good health. Recombination joined TRBV20-1 with TRBJ2-5; the D gene cannot be resolved beyond TRBD1 or TRBD2, each matching 5 bases. Sequences were obtained from blood. The CDR3: CSASAGAQETQYF. In nucleotide form, the sequence is TGCAGTGCTTCCGCCGGGGCACAAGAGACCCAGTACTTC.